This is a list of T cell receptor beta chains from one sample in a study of identical twins. From the 5' RACE reads, TCRdb called clonotypes with MiXCR, one entry per CDR3 protein. The sample has about 280,000 distinct CDR3 sequences; 8% to 9% are singletons. This sample was also put to use in a study of yellow fever vaccine responses in identical twins.

The sample comprised memory (CD45RO+) T cells sorted from blood. The source of these receptors is a young woman in good health. Each CDR3 is given with its conserved first and last residue. A D gene is named only where the DNA matches it firmly. Clone size appears in some rows only: once, few, many, or a class for an expanded clone.

d_call,j_call,clone_size,cdr3_length,v_call,cdr3_aa,cdr3_nt
TRBD1,TRBJ2-1,few,16,TRBV19,CASRRQGAGGYNEQFF,TGTGCCAGTAGGCGGCAGGGGGCAGGGGGCTACAATGAGCAGTTCTTC
TRBD2,TRBJ2-7,many,17,TRBV28,CASSLFGGAGGLYEQYF,TGTGCCAGCAGTTTATTCGGTGGAGCGGGAGGCCTCTACGAGCAGTACTTC
-,TRBJ2-1,many,12,TRBV12-3/TRBV12-4,CASSLGPNEQFF,TGTGCCAGCAGTTTAGGACCCAATGAGCAGTTCTTC
-,TRBJ1-4,many,14,TRBV10-3,CAISDAATNEKLFF,TGTGCCATCAGTGATGCGGCAACTAATGAAAAACTGTTTTTT
-,TRBJ1-1,few,14,TRBV6-5,CASSYSTLNTEAFF,TGTGCCAGCAGTTACTCGACCCTGAACACTGAAGCTTTCTTT
TRBD1,TRBJ2-2,few,15,TRBV6-1,CASSIRDRGTGELFF,TGTGCCAGCAGTATCCGGGACAGGGGCACCGGGGAGCTGTTTTTT
TRBD2,TRBJ2-1,few,16,TRBV7-8,CASSLALVAGSNEQFF,TGTGCCAGCAGCTTAGCGCTGGTAGCGGGGTCGAATGAGCAGTTCTTC
-,TRBJ2-1,few,13,TRBV7-9,CASSQQSLGEQFF,TGTGCCAGCAGCCAACAGTCTCTCGGGGAGCAGTTCTTC
TRBD2,TRBJ2-1,few,15,TRBV28,CASSSAGTSGSWGFF,TGTGCCAGCAGTTCCGCCGGGACTAGCGGGAGCTGGGGGTTCTTC
TRBD2,TRBJ2-1,-,20,TRBV7-3,CASSLTRLAGPPGSYNEQFF,TGTGCCAGCAGCTTAACGCGTCTAGCGGGACCCCCTGGCTCCTACAATGAGCAGTTCTTC
-,TRBJ2-7,many,14,TRBV27,CASKWDARSYEQYF,TGTGCCAGCAAATGGGACGCGAGATCCTACGAGCAGTACTTC
-,TRBJ2-6,few,17,TRBV15,CATSRGGWDSGANVLTF,TGTGCCACCAGCAGAGGAGGGTGGGACTCTGGGGCCAACGTCCTGACTTTC
TRBD2,TRBJ2-1,-,17,TRBV29-1,CSVKGLADDSSYNEQFF,TGCAGCGTTAAGGGACTAGCGGACGACAGCTCCTACAATGAGCAGTTCTTC
-,TRBJ2-7,many,14,TRBV12-3/TRBV12-4,CASSPGTGTYEQYF,TGTGCCAGCAGTCCCGGGACCGGAACCTACGAGCAGTACTTC
-,TRBJ1-1,many,15,TRBV4-1,CASSQDGTSNTEAFF,TGCGCCAGCAGCCAGGACGGGACTTCAAACACTGAAGCTTTCTTT
TRBD1,TRBJ1-1,-,14,TRBV20-1,CSAPTGGWGTEAFF,TGCAGTGCCCCCACAGGGGGCTGGGGCACTGAAGCTTTCTTT
-,TRBJ2-2,-,16,TRBV12-3/TRBV12-4,CASTLTPWGNTGELFF,TGTGCCAGCACCCTAACGCCCTGGGGGAACACCGGGGAGCTGTTTTTT
-,TRBJ2-3,-,15,TRBV5-1,CASSYPGEGTDTQYF,TGCGCCAGCAGCTATCCAGGGGAAGGGACAGATACGCAGTATTTT
TRBD2,TRBJ2-1,medium-sized,16,TRBV12-5,CASGPEGLARYNEQFF,TGTGCTAGTGGCCCTGAGGGACTAGCGCGATACAATGAGCAGTTCTTC
-,TRBJ1-4,-,14,TRBV5-1,CASSLMGADEKLFF,TGCGCCAGCAGCTTGATGGGGGCTGACGAAAAACTGTTTTTT
TRBD2,TRBJ2-1,many,16,TRBV3-1,CASSQAGTSGLNEQFF,TGTGCCAGCAGCCAAGCCGGGACTAGCGGACTAAATGAGCAGTTCTTC
TRBD1,TRBJ1-5,few,14,TRBV6-1,CASRGQGDNQPQHF,TGTGCCAGCCGTGGACAGGGGGATAATCAGCCCCAGCATTTT
-,TRBJ1-2,many,12,TRBV12-3/TRBV12-4,CASSVLRGGYTF,TGTGCCAGCAGCGTACTAAGGGGTGGCTACACCTTC
TRBD2,TRBJ2-1,-,16,TRBV6-1,CASSVGLATSYNEQFF,TGTGCCAGCAGTGTGGGACTAGCTACGTCCTACAATGAGCAGTTCTTC
TRBD1,TRBJ2-1,-,15,TRBV20-1,CSALWTGKGFNEQFF,TGCAGTGCCCTATGGACAGGGAAAGGGTTCAATGAGCAGTTCTTC
-,TRBJ2-7,-,14,TRBV12-3/TRBV12-4,CASSRPGRSYEQYF,TGTGCCAGCAGTCGACCGGGACGGTCCTACGAGCAGTACTTC
-,TRBJ2-3,few,12,TRBV25-1,CASGSSTDTQYF,TGTGCCAGCGGATCTAGCACAGATACGCAGTATTTT
TRBD1,TRBJ1-1,many,13,TRBV10-3,CAIRTDRGTEAFF,TGTGCCATCAGAACGGACAGGGGGACTGAAGCTTTCTTT
-,TRBJ1-1,many,10,TRBV28,CASGEGGAFF,TGTGCCAGCGGAGAGGGGGGGGCTTTCTTT
-,TRBJ2-5,many,15,TRBV28,CASSFLSGGQETQYF,TGTGCCAGCAGTTTCTTGTCTGGGGGCCAAGAGACCCAGTACTTC
-,TRBJ1-1,many,13,TRBV27,CASSQTPVTEAFF,TGTGCCAGCAGTCAAACCCCGGTCACTGAAGCTTTCTTT
-,TRBJ1-1,few,14,TRBV19,CASSIVAENTEAFF,TGTGCCAGTAGTATAGTGGCGGAGAACACTGAAGCTTTCTTT
-,TRBJ1-4,-,14,TRBV25-1,CASSVPTGGEKLFF,TGTGCCAGCAGTGTACCGACTGGAGGGGAAAAACTGTTTTTT
-,TRBJ2-3,few,15,TRBV12-3/TRBV12-4,CASSLGQVNSDTQYF,TGTGCCAGCAGTTTAGGACAGGTTAATTCGGATACGCAGTATTTT
TRBD1,TRBJ2-5,few,18,TRBV3-1,CASSQAPSPDRVRETQYF,TGTGCCAGCAGCCAAGCCCCCTCACCTGACAGGGTCAGGGAGACCCAGTACTTC
-,TRBJ1-2,many,14,TRBV3-1,CASSPIVGLGGYTF,TGTGCCAGCAGCCCCATAGTGGGGCTGGGGGGCTACACCTTC
-,TRBJ2-1,-,16,TRBV7-6,CASSEDSSTTHNEQFF,TGTGCCAGCAGCGAGGACAGCTCGACTACACACAATGAGCAGTTCTTC
TRBD2,TRBJ2-5,few,16,TRBV9,CASSVFPGGGRETQYF,TGTGCCAGCAGCGTCTTCCCGGGAGGGGGAAGAGAGACCCAGTACTTC
TRBD2,TRBJ2-7,many,21,TRBV25-1,CASSDGPGTSGTTFPSYEQYF,TGTGCCAGCAGTGACGGTCCCGGGACTAGCGGGACAACCTTCCCCTCCTACGAGCAGTACTTC
-,TRBJ1-5,-,15,TRBV2,CASSEARGSNQPQHF,TGTGCCAGCAGTGAAGCGCGAGGGAGCAATCAGCCCCAGCATTTT